The 32 T cell receptor beta chains below all came from one sample that was sequenced in a study of blood T cell repertoires in COVID-19. Only in-frame clones appear in the TCRdb table, and some are missing; sequencing was by immunoSEQ multiplex PCR. This sample has some 320,000 clones, with roughly nine tenths found just once. Sequencing was done on a sample of PBMCs or T cells enriched from blood (not recorded which). These receptors came from a man in his 60s who had recovered from COVID-19.

The chain is built from TRBV28 and TRBJ1-2; a possible D gene is TRBD1 (6 bases). The germline V gene encodes CDR1 MDHEN and CDR2 SYDVKM. CDR3 size: 13 residues. V dropped 6 bases and J dropped 1 base, with 9 bases sitting between them. In DNA form, the CDR3 reads TGTGCCAGCAGACCGGACAGTAACTATGGCTACACCTTC. Translating gives CASRPDSNYGYTF.

This clone showed up just once. V usage is TRBV27 and J usage is TRBJ2-1; tentatively, D is TRBD2 (6 bases). Looked up from germline, CDR1 is MNHEY and CDR2 is SMNVEV (reference sequence). Trimming stripped 5 bases from V and 2 bases from J, with 13 bases between. The CDR3 extends over 15 amino acids. CDR3 sequence reads: CASSGGVAAYNEQFF. The CDR3 DNA reads as TGTGCCAGCAGTGGAGGAGTAGCGGCCTACAATGAGCAGTTCTTC.

The chain links TRBV7-9 to TRBJ2-7, with D possibly being TRBD1 (6 bases). This CDR3 comprises 15 residues. Trimming removed 3 bases from V and 2 bases from J, with 14 bases in between. CDR1 is SEHNR, CDR2 FQNEAQ, per germline (reference sequence). Written as DNA, the CDR3 is TGTGCCAGCAGCTTTAGGGGAGCAGGGGCCTACGAGCAGTACTTC. Its translation: CASSFRGAGAYEQYF.

The chain combines TRBV3-1 (or the pseudogene TRBV3-2) with TRBJ2-5, with TRBD1 identical over 7 bases. The CDR3 contains 14 residues. V trimming: 7 bases; J trimming: 0 bases; junction bases outside the gene matches: 5. CDR1 LGHDT and CDR2 YNNKEL come from the germline V gene (reference sequence). The CDR3 sequence is CASTGQWYQETQYF. The CDR3 coding sequence is TGTGCCAGCACGGGACAGTGGTACCAAGAGACCCAGTACTTC.

The chain carries TRBV24-1 and TRBJ1-5, with TRBD1 matching over 11 bases. The CDR3 has 16 residues. V lost 3 bases to trimming and J lost 7 bases; unmatched junction nucleotides: 7. The germline gives CDR1 KGHDR, CDR2 SFDVKD. The CDR3 loop is CATSDAGQGVRQPQHF. The CDR3, as DNA: TGTGCCACCAGTGATGCGGGACAGGGGGTTCGGCAGCCCCAGCATTTT.

This clone is a singleton in its sample. The chain couples TRBV2 to TRBJ2-7; D is undetermined. The CDR3 covers 16 residues. Germline values: CDR1 SNHLY, CDR2 FYNNEI. Deletions cut 6 bases from V and 0 bases from J, with 18 bases between. This CDR3 reads CASRNPGFKSSYEQYF. The CDR3 coding sequence is TGTGCCAGCAGAAACCCCGGGTTTAAGAGCTCCTACGAGCAGTACTTC.

The V and J genes are TRBV14 and TRBJ1-1, with D possibly matching TRBD1 (5 bases). The length of the CDR3 is 14 residues. V lost 5 bases to trimming and J lost 4 bases, with 14 bases between them. From germline, CDR1 is SGHDN and CDR2 FVKESK. The CDR3 DNA reads TGTGCCAGCAGCGTGGCGGGGGGGATCACTGAAGCTTTCTTT. This sequence encodes CASSVAGGITEAFF.

This rearrangement joins TRBV5-1 to TRBJ1-6; 7 nucleotides align to TRBD1. V was clipped by 0 bases and J by 7 bases; unmatched bases: 1. CDR3 length equals 14 residues. Germline V lookup: CDR1 SGHRS, CDR2 YFSETQ. The chain's CDR3 is CASSLEGANSPLHF. In DNA, the CDR3 is TGCGCCAGCAGCTTGGAGGGGGCGAATTCACCCCTCCACTTT.

The genes are TRBV2 and TRBJ2-3, with 12 positions matching TRBD2. CDR1 is SNHLY and CDR2 is FYNNEI in the germline V gene. The CDR3 has 15 amino acids. The V and J ends lost 5 bases and 6 bases, in that order; junction bases with no gene match: 6. In DNA, the CDR3 is TGTGCCAGCAGTTATACTAGCGGGAGGTCCGATACGCAGTATTTT. Translation gives CASSYTSGRSDTQYF.

This rearrangement joins TRBV5-1 to TRBJ2-2; perhaps TRBD1 as D (6 bases). The V and J ends lost 4 bases and 2 bases respectively, with 18 bases between them. Germline V gives CDR1 SGHRS, CDR2 YFSETQ. The CDR3 runs to 17 residues. The CDR3 region has the DNA TGCGCCAGCAGCCCGGCTCCCGGGACACTTAACACCGGGGAGCTGTTTTTT. Its protein product is CASSPAPGTLNTGELFF.

V usage is TRBV5-4 and J usage is TRBJ2-5; 11 bases fit TRBD2. The CDR3 covers 16 residues. Per germline, CDR1 SGHNT and CDR2 YYREEE (reference sequence). With 2 bases clipped from V and 2 bases from J, the junction kept 5 bases outside the gene matches. The CDR3 is CASSFVAGGGQETQYF. DNA of the CDR3: TGTGCCAGCAGCTTTGTAGCGGGAGGGGGGCAAGAGACCCAGTACTTC.

V and J are TRBV9 and TRBJ1-2, with D possibly TRBD1 on 5 matching bases. In germline, CDR1 is SGDLS, CDR2 YYNGEE. There are 14 residues in the CDR3. Trimming pared 1 base from V and 4 bases from J, leaving 11 bases between. The CDR3 DNA follows: TGTGCCAGCAGCGTATCGACAGATCCCTATGGCTACACCTTC. Translated, it gives CASSVSTDPYGYTF.

The chain joins TRBV5-1 to TRBJ2-3; the D gene is possibly TRBD1 (5 bases). V dropped 2 bases and J dropped 0 bases, with 10 bases sitting between them. The CDR3 sequence is 15 residues long. The germline gives CDR1 SGHRS, CDR2 YFSETQ. Here the CDR3 DNA reads TGCGCCAGCAGCTTCAGGGCCTCCAGCACAGATACGCAGTATTTT. Amino acid sequence: CASSFRASSTDTQYF.

The V gene is TRBV4-1, the J gene TRBJ2-2; a weak D match, TRBD1 (6 bases). Deletions cut 4 bases from V and 4 bases from J, with 13 bases between. The CDR3 runs 15 residues. CDR1 MGHRA and CDR2 YSYEKL come from the germline V gene. CDR3 in DNA: TGCGCCAGCAGCCTTTCTGAGGGGGTCACCGGGGAGCTGTTTTTT. Protein: CASSLSEGVTGELFF.

The chain couples TRBV5-1 to TRBJ2-4; 9 bases match TRBD2. The CDR3 consists of 14 residues. CDR1 and CDR2 from the germline V gene are SGHRS and YFSETQ. The ends lost 0 bases at V and 7 bases at J; junction bases unmatched: 2. The DNA for the CDR3 is TGCGCCAGCAGCTTGGACAGCGGGAGGAACATTCAGTACTTC. Protein sequence: CASSLDSGRNIQYF.

V gene TRBV5-1 combines with J gene TRBJ2-1, with 10 bases that match TRBD1. CDR3 length: 15 amino acids. Looked up from germline, CDR1 is SGHRS and CDR2 is YFSETQ. The V segment lost 0 bases and the J segment 4 bases; nucleotides outside the gene matches: 1. CDR3 in amino acids: CASSLGTGGYNEQFF. For the CDR3, the DNA is TGCGCCAGCAGCTTGGGGACAGGGGGTTACAATGAGCAGTTCTTC.

The chain carries TRBV5-1 and TRBJ2-4; 7 nucleotides match TRBD1. CDR3 length: 15 residues. Trimming removed 6 bases from V and 7 bases from J; junction bases left unmatched: 13. Germline CDR1 and CDR2: SGHRS and YFSETQ. This chain's CDR3 is CASTQEPGQRNIQYF. CDR3 coding DNA: TGCGCCAGCACTCAGGAACCGGGACAGAGGAACATTCAGTACTTC. Filled out from reference TRBV5-1 and TRBJ2-4, the complete variable domain reads KAGVTQTPRYLIKTRGQQVTLSCSPISGHRSVSWYQQTPGQGLQFLFEYFSETQRNKGNFPGRFSGRQFSNSRSEMNVSTLELGDSALYLCASTQEPGQRNIQYFGAGTRLSVL.

V and J are TRBV5-1 and TRBJ2-7; D not resolved. CDR3 size: 13 residues. Between the trimmed V and J ends, which lost 0 bases and 3 bases, there was a span of 7 bases. CDR1 SGHRS and CDR2 YFSETQ come from the germline V gene. In DNA, the CDR3 is TGCGCCAGCAGCTTGGACAAGTACTACGAGCAGTACTTC. It is translated as CASSLDKYYEQYF.

CDR3 DNA sequence: TGTGCCACCAGCAGAGCCGGCGGTCTCTCCTACAATGAGCAGTTCTTC. Translating gives CATSRAGGLSYNEQFF. The chain has TRBV15 and TRBJ2-1; no reliable D call. From germline, CDR1 is LNHNV and CDR2 YYDKDF (reference sequence). V gave up 1 base and J gave up 0 bases, with 10 bases separating them. CDR3 length: 16 amino acids.

The chain couples TRBV3-1 (or the pseudogene TRBV3-2) to TRBJ2-2; D is ambiguous. V was clipped by 4 bases and J by 3 bases, with 6 bases between them. Germline lookup yields CDR1 LGHDT and CDR2 YNNKEL (reference sequence). This CDR3 region has 13 residues. The CDR3 spells CASSPHYTGELFF. The CDR3 region has the DNA TGTGCCAGCAGCCCCCATTACACCGGGGAGCTGTTTTTT.

This rearrangement joins TRBV24-1 to TRBJ1-3; D is unclear. Between the trimmed V and J ends, which lost 4 bases and 0 bases, there was a span of 6 bases. The CDR3 length is 14 residues. The germline V gene has CDR1 KGHDR and CDR2 SFDVKD. The CDR3 DNA follows: TGTGCCACCAGTGACATACTCTCTGGAAACACCATATATTTT. Its protein is CATSDILSGNTIYF.

The rearrangement links TRBV7-9 to TRBJ2-7; 8 bases are a match to TRBD2. The CDR3 runs 15 residues. Germline V gene lookup returns CDR1 SEHNR and CDR2 FQNEAQ (reference sequence). V was pared by 3 bases and J by 1 base, with 5 bases of the junction left unmatched. The CDR3 loop reads CASSFRAGGSYEQYF. CDR3 sequence (DNA): TGTGCCAGCAGCTTTAGGGCGGGAGGATCCTACGAGCAGTACTTC.

In the case of this clone: Mismatch with germline at one junction end may stem from a read error. V is TRBV7-9 and J is TRBJ1-2; a weak D match, TRBD1 (6 bases). The germline V gene encodes CDR1 SEHNR and CDR2 FQNEAQ (reference sequence). This CDR3 contains 15 residues. The CDR3: CASSLVAGVGYGYTF. The CDR3 nucleotides are TGTGCCAGCAGCTTAGTTGCAGGGGTCGGCTATGGCTATACCTTC. The whole variable domain, remainder taken from reference TRBV7-9 and TRBJ1-2, is DTGVSQNPRHKITKRGQNVTFRCDPISEHNRLYWYRQTLGQGPEFLTYFQNEAQLEKSRLLSDRFSAERPKGSFSTLEIQRTEQGDSAMYLCASSLVAGVGYGYTFGSGTRLTVV.

The genes are TRBV19 and TRBJ2-7; maybe TRBD1 (5 bases). Trimming shortened V by 2 bases and J by 1 base, and 6 bases separated the two germline ends. Per the germline V gene, CDR1 is LNHDA and CDR2 is SQIVND (reference sequence). This CDR3 contains 13 residues. The CDR3 region is CASSIQGSYEQYF. The DNA for the CDR3 is TGTGCCAGTAGTATACAGGGATCCTACGAGCAGTACTTC.

Notes on this clone: At the DNA level, this CDR3 is encoded by other sequences in the same sample as well. The rearrangement links TRBV18 to TRBJ2-3; D not certain. CDR1 KGHSH and CDR2 LQKENI come from the germline V gene. V lost 3 bases and J 3 bases, leaving 7 bases between the germline ends. This CDR3 contains 13 residues. CDR3 nucleotide sequence: TGTGCCAGCTCACCTAGTGGTACAGATACGCAGTATTTT. It is translated as CASSPSGTDTQYF.

The chain has TRBV27 and TRBJ2-1; D might be TRBD2 (6 bases). The V and J ends lost 2 bases and 9 bases respectively, with 14 bases between them. The CDR3 extends over 14 amino acids. Germline V gene sequence: CDR1 MNHEY, CDR2 SMNVEV (reference sequence). The CDR3 DNA follows: TGTGCCAGCAGTTTAGGCCTAGCGTGGGGTGAGCAGTTCTTC. It codes for CASSLGLAWGEQFF.

This chain uses TRBV10-3 with TRBJ2-7; 9 bases are shared with TRBD2. This CDR3 has 13 amino acids. J was trimmed by 6 bases and V by 4 bases; bases with no gene match: 4. CDR1 is ENHRY, CDR2 SYGVKD, per germline. CDR3: CAISGGTSLEQYF. CDR3 bases: TGTGCCATCAGTGGCGGGACTAGCCTCGAGCAGTACTTC.

This clone turned up a few times. CDR3 nucleotides: TGTGCCATCCACAGGGAGATGGCTGGAAACACCATATATTTT. Amino acid sequence: CAIHREMAGNTIYF. The chain employs TRBV10-3 and TRBJ1-3; weak D call: TRBD1 (6 bases). Trimming removed 8 bases at V and 2 bases at J, with 13 bases between. Germline values: CDR1 ENHRY, CDR2 SYGVKD. CDR3 length: 14 amino acids.

J is TRBJ1-2 and V is TRBV15, with 8 bases matching TRBD1. The germline gives CDR1 LNHNV, CDR2 YYDKDF (reference sequence). The CDR3 sequence is 14 residues long. The junction had 6 bases not matched to a gene; V was cut back by 1 base and J by 8 bases. CDR3 in amino acids: CATSRGGTGGGYTF. The CDR3 bases are TGTGCCACCAGCAGAGGAGGGACAGGAGGGGGCTACACCTTC.

The rearrangement links TRBV28 to TRBJ2-7, with D perhaps TRBD1 (6 bases). This CDR3 spans 12 amino acids. CDR1 MDHEN and CDR2 SYDVKM come from the germline V gene. V gave up 2 bases and J gave up 9 bases, with 11 bases separating them. CDR3 DNA sequence: TGTGCCAGCAGTTTACAGGGGATGGGGCAGTACTTC. Translating it yields CASSLQGMGQYF.

The chain uses TRBV12-3 or TRBV12-4 and TRBJ1-2; possibly TRBD1 for D (6 bases). The CDR3 consists of 13 residues. V lost 6 bases to trimming and J lost 4 bases, with 12 bases between them. The CDR3 nucleotides are TGTGCCAGCAGCTTCCAGACAGGCTATGGCTACACCTTC. Its protein is CASSFQTGYGYTF.

This chain's CDR3 is CASSEASVEAFF. CDR3 coding DNA: TGTGCCAGCAGTGAAGCGTCAGTAGAAGCTTTCTTT. This chain uses TRBV2 with TRBJ1-1; D ambiguous. Germline lookup yields CDR1 SNHLY and CDR2 FYNNEI. The CDR3 sequence is 12 residues long. Trimming removed 0 bases from V and 8 bases from J, with 7 bases in between.